The entry below describes one T cell receptor beta chain. The antigen is undetermined. The record originates from a study of CD8+ T cells in alopecia areata. Across the study: Treatment of the treated patients consisted of oral tofacitinib, 5 to 10 mg twice daily.

Overall study findings and caveats: Normal skin's resident alphabeta T cells are sequenced alongside lesional scalp T cells. In scalp, tofacitinib significantly decreased clonality and expanded CD8+ clones among the top 100.

Germline CDR1 SGHRS, CDR2 YFSETQ. Between the trimmed V and J ends, which lost 4 bases and 2 bases, there was a span of 9 bases. CDR3 length equals 13 residues. Extracted from the samples, RNA was reverse transcribed into cDNA to serve as the sequencing template. Sequencing used immunoSEQ multiplex PCR; TCRdb keeps in-frame clones, though not all of them. The sample yields 200,000 or so clones, 58% seen once. Described treatment: oral pan-JAK inhibitor, 5-10 mg twice daily. Lesional scalp punch biopsies and peripheral blood came from alopecia areata patients. Here the sequenced sample was CD4+ T cells sorted from blood, taken at week 24, from a patient treated with tofacitinib. This receptor was identified in a human donor with alopecia areata. This chain links TRBV5-1 with TRBJ1-1, with D tentatively TRBD1 (6 bases). DNA of the CDR3: TGCGCCAGCAGCCAGGGACAAAACACTGAAGCTTTCTTT. Encoded protein: CASSQGQNTEAFF.